These 27 T cell receptor beta chains originate from one sample sequenced in a study of T cell responses to AZD1222 COVID-19 vaccine. Generated by immunoSEQ multiplex PCR, the TCRdb table keeps only in-frame clones and is missing some. The sample consists of more than 100,000 clones, about 91% of them appearing once. Specimen: peripheral blood, collected on day 0 of AZD1222 vaccination. The receptors originated from an adult in good health.

J is TRBJ2-7 and V is TRBV10-1; no firm D call. Germline loops: CDR1 WNHNN, CDR2 SYGVQD (reference sequence). V was cut by 0 bases and J by 3 bases, with 0 bases left in between. This CDR3 contains 11 residues. CDR3 in amino acids: CASSESYEQYV. In DNA, the CDR3 is TGCGCCAGCAGTGAGTCCTACGAGCAGTACGTC.

V usage is TRBV2 and J usage is TRBJ1-1; tentative D call: TRBD1 (5 bases). The CDR3 spans 15 residues. Trimming took 2 bases from V and 0 from J, leaving 10 bases between them. Germline loops: CDR1 SNHLY, CDR2 FYNNEI. In DNA, the CDR3 is TGTGCCAGCAGTGAAAGATGGGGCATGAACACTGAAGCTTTCTTT. It codes for CASSERWGMNTEAFF.

CDR3 protein: CASSSSRGQGKKDTQYF. The CDR3 region has the DNA TGTGCCAGCAGCTCTAGTCGGGGACAGGGAAAAAAAGATACGCAGTATTTT. This chain joins TRBV7-9 and TRBJ2-3, with 9 nucleotides matching TRBD1. The CDR3 runs 17 residues. Germline CDR1 and CDR2: SEHNR and FQNEAQ (reference sequence). V was pared by 4 bases and J by 5 bases, with 13 bases of the junction left unmatched.

This sequence joins TRBV6-4 and TRBJ1-1; 7 nucleotides match TRBD1. The length of the CDR3 is 14 residues. Losses at the gene ends were 6 bases for V and 2 bases for J; bases not matched to a gene: 6. From germline, CDR1 is MRHNA and CDR2 SNTAGT. The chain's CDR3 is CASRAGTANTEAFF. The CDR3 DNA reads as TGTGCCAGCAGGGCCGGGACAGCAAACACTGAAGCTTTCTTT.

In its sample, this clone was seen once. V is TRBV7-3 and J is TRBJ2-1; 13 bases map to TRBD2. With V trimmed by 4 bases and J by 3 bases, 6 bases remained unmatched. The CDR3 consists of 17 residues. Germline V gene sequence: CDR1 SGHTA, CDR2 FQGTGA. CDR3 amino acids: CASSSSTSGRFYNEQFF. The CDR3 DNA reads TGTGCCAGCAGCTCCTCGACTAGCGGGAGGTTCTACAATGAGCAGTTCTTC.

The chain uses TRBV19 and TRBJ1-2; D is ambiguous. The CDR3 covers 13 residues. Germline V CDR1 and CDR2: LNHDA, SQIVND (reference sequence). The V gene lost 8 bases and the J gene lost 4 bases, with 14 bases spanning the gap. CDR3: CASVPGPLYGYTF. Written as DNA, the CDR3 is TGTGCCAGTGTCCCCGGACCGCTCTATGGCTACACCTTC.

The CDR3 bases are TGTGCCAGCAGTGACGGGACAGGGGGCAACTATGGCTACACCTTC. It encodes CASSDGTGGNYGYTF. The chain uses TRBV6-4 and TRBJ1-2, with TRBD1 matching over 12 bases. V trimming: 2 bases; J trimming: 2 bases; junction bases outside the gene matches: 0. This CDR3 has 15 amino acids. Looked up from germline, CDR1 is MRHNA and CDR2 is SNTAGT.

This chain's CDR3 is CASSRGQPRNQPQHF. CDR3 sequence (DNA): TGTGCCAGCAGTCGAGGACAGCCACGCAATCAGCCCCAGCATTTT. This rearrangement joins TRBV6-5 to TRBJ1-5; maybe TRBD1 (6 bases). The V end was cut by 5 bases, the J end by 2 bases, with 13 bases between. This CDR3 has 15 amino acids. Germline V gives CDR1 MNHEY, CDR2 SVGAGI.

V is TRBV7-2 and J is TRBJ1-2; D perhaps matches TRBD1 (5 bases). The CDR3 is 16 amino acids. Per the germline V gene, CDR1 is SGHTA and CDR2 is FQGNSA. V was pared by 1 base and J by 6 bases, with 18 bases between. The CDR3 nucleotides are TGTGCCAGCAGCTTAGGGGCCCGGTCGGGGGGGAATGGCTACACCTTC. Translated: CASSLGARSGGNGYTF.

This clone is a singleton in its sample. This chain joins TRBV5-1 and TRBJ2-3; maybe TRBD2 (6 bases). The germline CDR1 and CDR2 sequences are SGHRS and YFSETQ. The CDR3 is 14 residues long. Trimming removed 0 bases from V and 6 bases from J, with 11 bases in between. CDR3 in DNA: TGCGCCAGCAGCTTGGATGCGGGGCCGGATACGCAGTATTTT. Protein product: CASSLDAGPDTQYF.

This clone was seen just once. The rearrangement uses TRBV14 and TRBJ1-1, with TRBD1 matching over 12 bases. The CDR3 extends over 17 amino acids. Germline CDR1 SGHDN, CDR2 FVKESK. Losses at the gene ends were 2 bases for V and 7 bases for J; bases not matched to a gene: 11. CDR3 sequence: CASSQMVGQGARDEAFF. The DNA for the CDR3 is TGTGCCAGCAGCCAAATGGTGGGACAGGGGGCGCGCGATGAAGCTTTCTTT.

The gene calls are TRBV2 and TRBJ1-4; D gene unclear. The germline V and J ends were trimmed by 8 bases and 8 bases, with 12 bases remaining between them. The CDR3 sequence is 12 residues long. The germline gives CDR1 SNHLY, CDR2 FYNNEI. For the CDR3, the DNA is TGTGCCAGCTTTCCGGATGGGGAAAAACTGTTTTTT. Its protein is CASFPDGEKLFF.

This clone was picked up one time. The chain has TRBV19 and TRBJ2-2; D gene ambiguous. Germline CDR1 reads LNHDA; CDR2 reads SQIVND (reference sequence). This CDR3 contains 15 residues. The V gene lost 6 bases and the J gene lost 3 bases, with 14 bases spanning the gap. The CDR3 loop reads CASRARLRHTGELFF. Here the CDR3 DNA reads TGTGCCAGTAGAGCCAGATTGCGTCACACCGGGGAGCTGTTTTTT.

The J gene is TRBJ2-1, the V gene TRBV24-1; weak D call: TRBD1 (6 bases). The germline CDR1 and CDR2 sequences are KGHDR and SFDVKD. V gave up 1 base and J gave up 1 base, with 13 bases separating them. The CDR3 is 17 amino acids. CDR3 bases: TGTGCCACCAGTGATTTTACAGGGCAGAGGTCCTACAATGAGCAGTTCTTC. Translating it yields CATSDFTGQRSYNEQFF.

The chain carries TRBV9 and TRBJ1-2; 8 nucleotides align to TRBD1. V dropped 4 bases and J dropped 7; count of bases not matched to a gene: 12. The CDR3 is 15 amino acids. Looked up from germline, CDR1 is SGDLS and CDR2 is YYNGEE. This CDR3 reads CASSPQGAFPSGYTF. CDR3 DNA sequence: TGTGCCAGCAGCCCCCAGGGGGCCTTCCCTAGTGGCTACACCTTC.

The chain carries TRBV28 and TRBJ1-2; TRBD1 is a possible D gene (5 bases). V was cut by 6 bases and J by 5 bases, with 16 bases left in between. Germline V gives CDR1 MDHEN, CDR2 SYDVKM. The CDR3 runs 14 residues. The CDR3, as DNA: TGTGCCAGCAGGCCGGGACTCCTCCCTTATGGCTACACCTTC. This gives the protein CASRPGLLPYGYTF.

This chain's CDR3 is CASSYRWHYGYTF. As DNA, the CDR3 is TGCGCCAGCAGCTACAGATGGCACTATGGCTACACCTTC. The chain is built from TRBV5-1 and TRBJ1-2, with D unresolved. V was cut by 3 bases and J by 3 bases, with 9 bases left in between. The CDR3 is 13 amino acids. Per the germline V gene, CDR1 is SGHRS and CDR2 is YFSETQ.

The chain uses TRBV7-8 and TRBJ1-2; 8 nucleotides line up with TRBD1. J gave up 8 bases and V 5 bases, and 7 bases lay outside the gene matches. Germline CDR1 is SGHVS and CDR2 is FQNEAQ. This CDR3 is built from 13 residues. The DNA for the CDR3 is TGTGCCAGCAGCCCAGGGGGCAGCTCCGGCTACACCTTC. This codes for CASSPGGSSGYTF.

The chain recombines TRBV6-5 with TRBJ2-3; D not certain. CDR3 length: 15 residues. V lost 7 bases, J lost 0 bases, and 14 bases lay in between. Germline V gene sequence: CDR1 MNHEY, CDR2 SVGAGI. In nucleotides, the CDR3 is TGTGCCAGCAATATAATTCTTACTAGCACAGATACGCAGTATTTT. Encoded protein: CASNIILTSTDTQYF.

The V call is TRBV2, the J call TRBJ1-2; D unclear. Trimming took 2 bases from V and 0 from J, leaving 10 bases between them. The CDR3 spans 15 residues. Germline-derived CDR1 and CDR2 are SNHLY and FYNNEI. This chain's CDR3 is CASSERRTSNYGYTF. In nucleotides, the CDR3 is TGTGCCAGCAGTGAACGCAGGACCTCTAACTATGGCTACACCTTC.

The chain links TRBV4-1 to TRBJ1-5; D is perhaps TRBD1 (6 bases). CDR1 is MGHRA and CDR2 is YSYEKL in the germline V gene. The V end lost 3 bases, the J end lost 0 bases, and 9 bases lay between the germline ends. The CDR3 has 15 residues. The CDR3 sequence: CASSQSTGSNQPQHF. CDR3 DNA: TGCGCCAGCAGCCAGTCGACAGGTAGCAATCAGCCCCAGCATTTT.

This clone was picked up one time. The rearrangement uses TRBV7-2 and TRBJ2-1; D remains ambiguous. Per germline, CDR1 SGHTA and CDR2 FQGNSA. This CDR3 spans 15 amino acids. The ends were cut back, 0 bases at V and 4 bases at J, with 10 bases in the middle. CDR3 nucleotide sequence: TGTGCCAGCAGCTTAGCCCCGTCAGTTTACAATGAGCAGTTCTTC. Its translation: CASSLAPSVYNEQFF.

V gene TRBV5-4 combines with J gene TRBJ1-1; tentatively, D is TRBD1 (5 bases). CDR3 length equals 15 residues. V lost 0 bases and J lost 0, with 9 bases in between. CDR1 is SGHNT and CDR2 is YYREEE in the germline V gene (reference sequence). The CDR3 DNA follows: TGTGCCAGCAGCTTGGGGGAGGGGATGAACACTGAAGCTTTCTTT. This encodes CASSLGEGMNTEAFF. Full variable domain (missing parts from reference TRBV5-4 and TRBJ1-1): ETGVTQSPTHLIKTRGQQVTLRCSSQSGHNTVSWYQQALGQGPQFIFQYYREEENGRGNFPPRFSGLQFPNYSSELNVNALELDDSALYLCASSLGEGMNTEAFFGQGTRLTVV.

The chain's CDR3 is CASSIGTGGQPQHF. The CDR3 region has the DNA TGTGCCAGTAGTATAGGAACAGGGGGTCAGCCCCAGCATTTT. This rearrangement joins TRBV19 to TRBJ1-5; 8 bases are shared with TRBD1. Per the germline V gene, CDR1 is LNHDA and CDR2 is SQIVND (reference sequence). This CDR3 spans 14 amino acids. With V trimmed by 1 base and J by 6 bases, 2 bases remained unmatched.

The chain has TRBV2 and TRBJ2-3; D unclear. Trimming shortened V by 8 bases and J by 0 bases, and 6 bases separated the two germline ends. This CDR3 has 12 residues. In germline, CDR1 is SNHLY, CDR2 FYNNEI. The CDR3 coding sequence is TGTGCCAGCGATCCAAGCACAGATACGCAGTATTTT. It specifies CASDPSTDTQYF.

This chain joins TRBV18 and TRBJ2-3; TRBD2 matches 9 bases. The CDR3 length is 15 residues. V shed 4 bases, J shed 5 bases, and the junction held 7 bases outside the gene matches. From germline, CDR1 is KGHSH and CDR2 LQKENI. The CDR3 loop is CASSRASGAGDTQYF. The CDR3 region has the DNA TGTGCCAGCTCACGCGCTAGCGGGGCGGGAGATACGCAGTATTTT.

The rearrangement uses TRBV11-2 and TRBJ2-1; 7 nucleotides line up with TRBD1. V trimming: 4 bases; J trimming: 1 base; junction bases outside the gene matches: 10. CDR1 is SGHAT and CDR2 is FQNNGV in the germline V gene. The CDR3 contains 17 residues. The DNA for the CDR3 is TGTGCCAGCAGCTATACCGGGACAGCCATTTCCTACAATGAGCAGTTCTTC. Translated, it gives CASSYTGTAISYNEQFF.